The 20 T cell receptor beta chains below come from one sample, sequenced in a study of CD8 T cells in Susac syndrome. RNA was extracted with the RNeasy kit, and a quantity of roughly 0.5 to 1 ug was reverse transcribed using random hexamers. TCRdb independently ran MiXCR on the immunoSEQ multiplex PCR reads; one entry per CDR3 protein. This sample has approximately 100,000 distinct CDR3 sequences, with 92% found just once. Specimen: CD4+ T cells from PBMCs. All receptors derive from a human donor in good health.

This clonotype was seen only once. CDR3 protein: CSTTAGAERGNTIYF. Here the CDR3 DNA reads TGCAGTACAACCGCAGGGGCGGAACGTGGAAACACCATATATTTT. The V call is TRBV20-1, the J call TRBJ1-3, with a weak D call TRBD1 (6 bases). Germline values: CDR1 DFQATT, CDR2 SNEGSKA (reference sequence). CDR3 length: 15 amino acids. The V end was cut by 8 bases, the J end by 3 bases, with 20 bases between.

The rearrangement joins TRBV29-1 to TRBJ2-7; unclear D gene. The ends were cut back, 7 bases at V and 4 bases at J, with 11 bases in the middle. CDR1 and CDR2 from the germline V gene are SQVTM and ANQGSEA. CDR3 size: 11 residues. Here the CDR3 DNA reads TGCAGCGCGGTCCGTGAATACGAGCAGTACTTC. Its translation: CSAVREYEQYF.

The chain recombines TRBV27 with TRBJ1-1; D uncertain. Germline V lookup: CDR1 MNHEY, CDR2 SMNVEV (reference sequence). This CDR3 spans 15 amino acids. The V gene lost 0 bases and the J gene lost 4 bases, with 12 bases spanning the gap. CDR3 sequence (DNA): TGTGCCAGCAGTTTATCGTCTAATTGGGGCACTGAAGCTTTCTTT. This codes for CASSLSSNWGTEAFF.

The CDR3 loop is CASTPPAVYQETQYF. As DNA, the CDR3 is TGTGCCAGCACCCCCCCAGCCGTGTACCAAGAGACCCAGTACTTC. This chain joins TRBV7-2 and TRBJ2-5, with no clear D. The CDR3 is 15 residues long. The V end lost 7 bases, the J end lost 0 bases, and 15 bases lay between the germline ends. Germline V gene data show CDR1 as SGHTA and CDR2 as FQGNSA.

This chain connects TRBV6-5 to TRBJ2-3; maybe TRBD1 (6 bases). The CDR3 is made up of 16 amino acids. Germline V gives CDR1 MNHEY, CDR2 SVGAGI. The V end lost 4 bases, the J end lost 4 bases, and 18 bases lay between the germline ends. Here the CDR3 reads CASSSDSVWPADTQYF. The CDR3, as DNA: TGTGCCAGCAGTTCGGACAGCGTTTGGCCCGCAGATACGCAGTATTTT.

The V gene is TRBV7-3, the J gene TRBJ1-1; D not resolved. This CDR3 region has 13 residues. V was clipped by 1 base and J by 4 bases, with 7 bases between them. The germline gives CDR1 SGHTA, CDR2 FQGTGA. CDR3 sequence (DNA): TGTGCCAGCAGCTTAAACCAGGTCACTGAAGCTTTCTTT. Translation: CASSLNQVTEAFF. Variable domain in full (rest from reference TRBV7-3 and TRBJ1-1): GAGVSQTPSNKVTEKGKYVELRCDPISGHTALYWYRQSLGQGPEFLIYFQGTGAADDSGLPNDRFFAVRPEGSVSTLKIQRTERGDSAVYLCASSLNQVTEAFFGQGTRLTVV.

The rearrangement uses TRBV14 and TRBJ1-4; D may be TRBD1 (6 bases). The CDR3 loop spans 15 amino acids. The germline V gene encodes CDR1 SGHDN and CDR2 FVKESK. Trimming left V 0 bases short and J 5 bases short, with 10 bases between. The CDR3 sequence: CASSQENQGNEKLFF. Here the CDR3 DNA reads TGTGCCAGCAGCCAAGAGAACCAGGGGAATGAAAAACTGTTTTTT.

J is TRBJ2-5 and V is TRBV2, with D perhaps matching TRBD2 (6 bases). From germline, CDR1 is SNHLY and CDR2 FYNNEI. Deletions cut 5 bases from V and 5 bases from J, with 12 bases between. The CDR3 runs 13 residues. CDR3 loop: CASSWDLRETQYF. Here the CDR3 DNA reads TGTGCCAGCAGTTGGGACTTGCGGGAGACCCAGTACTTC.

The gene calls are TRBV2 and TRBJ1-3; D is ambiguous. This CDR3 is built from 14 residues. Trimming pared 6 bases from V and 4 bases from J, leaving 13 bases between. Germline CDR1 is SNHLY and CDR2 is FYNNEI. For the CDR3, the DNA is TGTGCCAGCAGCCTCAGCCGAGGGGGAAACACCATATATTTT. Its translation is CASSLSRGGNTIYF.

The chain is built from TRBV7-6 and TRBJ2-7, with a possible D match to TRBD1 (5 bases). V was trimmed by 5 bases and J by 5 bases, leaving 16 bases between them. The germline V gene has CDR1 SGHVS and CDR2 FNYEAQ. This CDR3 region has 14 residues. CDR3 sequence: CASSASTAVHEQYF. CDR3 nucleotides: TGTGCCAGCAGCGCTTCGACAGCAGTCCACGAGCAGTACTTC.

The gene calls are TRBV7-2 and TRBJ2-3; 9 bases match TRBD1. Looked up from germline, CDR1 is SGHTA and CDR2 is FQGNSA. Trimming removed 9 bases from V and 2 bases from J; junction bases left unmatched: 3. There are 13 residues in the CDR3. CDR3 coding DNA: TGTGCCAGTAAACAGGGGGCCACAGATACGCAGTATTTT. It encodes CASKQGATDTQYF.

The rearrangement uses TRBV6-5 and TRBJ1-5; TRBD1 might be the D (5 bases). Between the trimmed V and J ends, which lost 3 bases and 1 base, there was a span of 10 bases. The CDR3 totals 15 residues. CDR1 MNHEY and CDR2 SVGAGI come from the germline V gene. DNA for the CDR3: TGTGCCAGCAGTTATGGAGGGGAGAGCAATCAGCCCCAGCATTTT. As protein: CASSYGGESNQPQHF.

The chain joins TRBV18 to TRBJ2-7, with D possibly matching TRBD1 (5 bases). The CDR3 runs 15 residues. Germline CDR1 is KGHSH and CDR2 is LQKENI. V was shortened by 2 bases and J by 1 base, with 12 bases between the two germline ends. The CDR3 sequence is CASSPIGASSYEQYF. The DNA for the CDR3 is TGTGCCAGCTCACCAATTGGGGCCTCGTCCTACGAGCAGTACTTC. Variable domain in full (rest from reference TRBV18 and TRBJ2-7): NAGVMQNPRHLVRRRGQEARLRCSPMKGHSHVYWYRQLPEEGLKFMVYLQKENIIDESGMPKERFSAEFPKEGPSILRIQQVVRGDSAAYFCASSPIGASSYEQYFGPGTRLTVT.

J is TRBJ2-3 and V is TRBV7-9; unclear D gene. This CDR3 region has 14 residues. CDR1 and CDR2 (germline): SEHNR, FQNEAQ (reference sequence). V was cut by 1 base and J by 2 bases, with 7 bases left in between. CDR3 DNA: TGTGCCAGCAGCTTAGGGTGGATCACAGATACGCAGTATTTT. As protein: CASSLGWITDTQYF.

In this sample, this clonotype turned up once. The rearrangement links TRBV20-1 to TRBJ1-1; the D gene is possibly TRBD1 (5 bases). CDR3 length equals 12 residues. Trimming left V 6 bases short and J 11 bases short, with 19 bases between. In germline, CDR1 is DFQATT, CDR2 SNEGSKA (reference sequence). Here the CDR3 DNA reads TGCAGTGCCGCTCCGGGACCCGGCGGGGCTTTCTTT. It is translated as CSAAPGPGGAFF.

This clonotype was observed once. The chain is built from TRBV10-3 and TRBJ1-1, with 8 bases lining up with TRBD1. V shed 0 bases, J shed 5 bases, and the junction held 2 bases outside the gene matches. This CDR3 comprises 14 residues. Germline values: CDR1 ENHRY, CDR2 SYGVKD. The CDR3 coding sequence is TGTGCCATCAGTGAGTCACAGGGGGGTACTGAAGCTTTCTTT. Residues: CAISESQGGTEAFF.

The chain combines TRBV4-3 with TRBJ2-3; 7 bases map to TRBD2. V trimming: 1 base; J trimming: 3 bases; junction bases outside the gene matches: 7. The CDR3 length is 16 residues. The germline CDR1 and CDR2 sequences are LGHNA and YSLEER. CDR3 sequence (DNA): TGCGCCAGCAGCCAAGGGCGCGGGAGTATAACAGATACGCAGTATTTT. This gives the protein CASSQGRGSITDTQYF.

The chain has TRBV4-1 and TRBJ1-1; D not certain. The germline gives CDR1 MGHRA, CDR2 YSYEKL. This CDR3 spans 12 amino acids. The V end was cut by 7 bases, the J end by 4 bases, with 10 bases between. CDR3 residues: CASTTAGTEAFF. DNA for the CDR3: TGCGCCAGCACCACGGCGGGCACTGAAGCTTTCTTT.

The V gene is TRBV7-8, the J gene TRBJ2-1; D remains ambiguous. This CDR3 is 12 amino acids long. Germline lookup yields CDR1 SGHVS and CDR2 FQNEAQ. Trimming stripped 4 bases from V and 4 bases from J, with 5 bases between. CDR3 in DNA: TGTGCCAGCAGCTCCTTATACAATGAGCAGTTCTTC. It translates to CASSSLYNEQFF.

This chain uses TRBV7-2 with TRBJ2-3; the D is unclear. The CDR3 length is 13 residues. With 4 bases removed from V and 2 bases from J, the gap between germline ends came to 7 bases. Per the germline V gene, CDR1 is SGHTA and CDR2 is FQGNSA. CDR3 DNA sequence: TGTGCCAGCAGCTCCCTTGACACAGATACGCAGTATTTT. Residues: CASSSLDTDTQYF.